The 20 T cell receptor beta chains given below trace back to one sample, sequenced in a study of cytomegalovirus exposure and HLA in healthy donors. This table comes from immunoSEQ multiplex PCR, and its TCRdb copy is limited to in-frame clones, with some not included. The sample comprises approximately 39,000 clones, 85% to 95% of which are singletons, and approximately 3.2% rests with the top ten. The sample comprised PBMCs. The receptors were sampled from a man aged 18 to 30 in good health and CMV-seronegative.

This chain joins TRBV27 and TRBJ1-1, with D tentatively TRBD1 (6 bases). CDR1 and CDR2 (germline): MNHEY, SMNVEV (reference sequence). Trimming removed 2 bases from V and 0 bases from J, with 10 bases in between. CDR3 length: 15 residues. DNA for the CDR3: TGTGCCAGCAGTTTAGGGCAGGGGATGAACACTGAAGCTTTCTTT. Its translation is CASSLGQGMNTEAFF.

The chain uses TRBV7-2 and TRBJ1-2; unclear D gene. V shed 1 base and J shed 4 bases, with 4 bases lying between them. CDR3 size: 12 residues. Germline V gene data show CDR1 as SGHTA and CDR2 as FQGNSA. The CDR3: CASSLVSYGYTF. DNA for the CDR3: TGTGCCAGCAGCTTAGTTAGCTATGGCTACACCTTC.

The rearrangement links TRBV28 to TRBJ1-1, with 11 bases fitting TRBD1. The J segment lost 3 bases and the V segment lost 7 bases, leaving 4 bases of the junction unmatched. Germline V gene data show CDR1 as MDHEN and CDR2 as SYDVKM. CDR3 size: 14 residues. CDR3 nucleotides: TGTGCCAGCATGTGGGACAGGGGGGACACTGAAGCTTTCTTT. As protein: CASMWDRGDTEAFF.

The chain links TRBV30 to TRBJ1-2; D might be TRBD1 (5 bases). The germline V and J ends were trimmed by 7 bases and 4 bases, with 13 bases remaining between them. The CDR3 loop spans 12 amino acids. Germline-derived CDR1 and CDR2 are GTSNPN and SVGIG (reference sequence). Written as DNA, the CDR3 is TGTGCCTCAAGGTTGGGGCCCTATGGCTACACCTTC. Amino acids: CASRLGPYGYTF. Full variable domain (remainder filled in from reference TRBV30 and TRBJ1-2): SQTIHQWPATLVQPVGSPLSLECTVEGTSNPNLYWYRQAAGRGLQLLFYSVGIGQISSEVPQNLSASRPQDRQFILSSKKLLLSDSGFYLCASRLGPYGYTFGSGTRLTVV.

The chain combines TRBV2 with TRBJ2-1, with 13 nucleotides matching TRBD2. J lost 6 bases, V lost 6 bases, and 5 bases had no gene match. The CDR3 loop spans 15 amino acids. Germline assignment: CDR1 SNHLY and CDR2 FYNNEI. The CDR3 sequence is CASSARTSGGNEQFF. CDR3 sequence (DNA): TGTGCCAGCAGCGCGAGGACTAGCGGGGGCAATGAGCAGTTCTTC. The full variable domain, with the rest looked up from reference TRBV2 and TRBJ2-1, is EPEVTQTPSHQVTQMGQEVILRCVPISNHLYFYWYRQILGQKVEFLVSFYNNEISEKSEIFDDQFSVERPDGSNFTLKIRSTKLEDSAMYFCASSARTSGGNEQFFGPGTRLTVL.

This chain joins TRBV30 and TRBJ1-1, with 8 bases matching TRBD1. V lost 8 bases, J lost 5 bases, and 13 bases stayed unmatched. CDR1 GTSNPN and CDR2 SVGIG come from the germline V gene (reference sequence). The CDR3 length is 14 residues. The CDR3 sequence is CAGSDQGARTEAFF. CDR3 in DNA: TGTGCCGGGTCAGATCAGGGGGCTAGGACTGAAGCTTTCTTT.

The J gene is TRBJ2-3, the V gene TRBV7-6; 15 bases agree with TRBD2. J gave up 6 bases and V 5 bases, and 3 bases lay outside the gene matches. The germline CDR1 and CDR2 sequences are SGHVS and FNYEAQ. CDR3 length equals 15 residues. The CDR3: CASSLGTSGGDTQYF. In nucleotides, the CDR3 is TGTGCCAGCAGCCTTGGGACTAGCGGGGGGGATACGCAGTATTTT.

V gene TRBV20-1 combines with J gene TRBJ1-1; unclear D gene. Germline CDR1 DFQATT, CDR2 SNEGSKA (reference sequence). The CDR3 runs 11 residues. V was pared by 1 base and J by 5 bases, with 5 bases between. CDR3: CSARVRTEAFF. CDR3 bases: TGCAGTGCTAGAGTTCGTACTGAAGCTTTCTTT.

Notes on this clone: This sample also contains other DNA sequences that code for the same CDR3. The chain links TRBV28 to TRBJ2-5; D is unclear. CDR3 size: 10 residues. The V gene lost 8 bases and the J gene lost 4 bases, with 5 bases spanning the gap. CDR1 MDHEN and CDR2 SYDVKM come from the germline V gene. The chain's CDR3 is CASSSETQYF. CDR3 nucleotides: TGTGCCAGCTCTTCAGAGACCCAGTACTTC.

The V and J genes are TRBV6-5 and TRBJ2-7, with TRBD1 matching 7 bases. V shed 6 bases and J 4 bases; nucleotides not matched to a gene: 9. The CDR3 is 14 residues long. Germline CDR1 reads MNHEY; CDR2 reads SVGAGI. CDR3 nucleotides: TGTGCCAGCAGCCCTGGGACAGCCCCTTACGAGCAGTACTTC. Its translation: CASSPGTAPYEQYF.

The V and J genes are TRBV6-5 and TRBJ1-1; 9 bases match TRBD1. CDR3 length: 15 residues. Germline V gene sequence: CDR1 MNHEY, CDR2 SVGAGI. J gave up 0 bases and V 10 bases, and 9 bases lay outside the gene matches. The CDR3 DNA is TGTGCCACTAATAACAGGGGGCGATTGAACACTGAAGCTTTCTTT. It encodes CATNNRGRLNTEAFF.

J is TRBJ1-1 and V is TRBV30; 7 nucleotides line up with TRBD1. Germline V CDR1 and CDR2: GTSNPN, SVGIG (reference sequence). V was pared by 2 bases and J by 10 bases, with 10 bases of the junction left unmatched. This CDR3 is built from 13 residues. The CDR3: CAWSPIDRATAFF. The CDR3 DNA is TGTGCCTGGAGTCCAATCGACAGGGCAACAGCTTTCTTT.

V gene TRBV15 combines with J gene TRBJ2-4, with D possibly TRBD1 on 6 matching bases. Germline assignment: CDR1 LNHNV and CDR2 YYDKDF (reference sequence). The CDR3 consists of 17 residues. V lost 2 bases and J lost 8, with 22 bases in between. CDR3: CATSRLGSGVGIDIQYF. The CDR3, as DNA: TGTGCCACCAGCAGATTAGGTTCAGGGGTCGGTATAGACATTCAGTACTTC. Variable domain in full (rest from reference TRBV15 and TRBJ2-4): DAMVIQNPRYQVTQFGKPVTLSCSQTLNHNVMYWYQQKSSQAPKLLFHYYDKDFNNEADTPDNFQSRRPNTSFCFLDIRSPGLGDTAMYLCATSRLGSGVGIDIQYFGAGTRLSVL.

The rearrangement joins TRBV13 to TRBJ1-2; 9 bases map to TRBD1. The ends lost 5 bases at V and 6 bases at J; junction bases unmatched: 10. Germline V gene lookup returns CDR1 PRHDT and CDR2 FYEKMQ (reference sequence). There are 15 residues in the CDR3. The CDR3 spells CASSVADRGRNGYTF. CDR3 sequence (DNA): TGTGCCAGCAGCGTCGCGGACAGGGGCCGGAATGGCTACACCTTC.

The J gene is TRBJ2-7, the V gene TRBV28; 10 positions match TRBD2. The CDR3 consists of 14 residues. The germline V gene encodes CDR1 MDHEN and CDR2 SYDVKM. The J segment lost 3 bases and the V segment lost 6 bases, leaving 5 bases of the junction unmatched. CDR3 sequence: CASSPTSGLYEQYF. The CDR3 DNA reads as TGTGCCAGCAGCCCGACTAGCGGGCTCTACGAGCAGTACTTC.

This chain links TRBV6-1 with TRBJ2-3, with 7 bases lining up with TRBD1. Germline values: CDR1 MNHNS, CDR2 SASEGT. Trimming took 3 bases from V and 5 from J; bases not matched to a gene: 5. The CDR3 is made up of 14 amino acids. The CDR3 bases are TGTGCCAGCAGTGATACAGGGGTGGAAGATACGCAGTATTTT. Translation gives CASSDTGVEDTQYF.

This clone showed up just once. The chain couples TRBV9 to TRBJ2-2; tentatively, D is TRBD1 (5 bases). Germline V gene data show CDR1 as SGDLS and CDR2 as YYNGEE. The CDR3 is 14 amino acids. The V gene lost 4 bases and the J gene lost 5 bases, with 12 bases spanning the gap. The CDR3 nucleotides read TGTGCCAGCAGCTTACAAGGGGCTACCGGGGAGCTGTTTTTT. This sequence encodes CASSLQGATGELFF. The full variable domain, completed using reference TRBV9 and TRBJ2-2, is DSGVTQTPKHLITATGQRVTLRCSPRSGDLSVYWYQQSLDQGLQFLIQYYNGEERAKGNILERFSAQQFPDLHSELNLSSLELGDSALYFCASSLQGATGELFFGEGSRLTVL.

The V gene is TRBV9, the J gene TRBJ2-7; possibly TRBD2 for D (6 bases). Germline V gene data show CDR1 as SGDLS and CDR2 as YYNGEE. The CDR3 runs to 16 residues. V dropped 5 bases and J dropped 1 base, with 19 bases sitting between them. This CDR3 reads CASRHWLEGVSYEQYF. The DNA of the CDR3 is TGTGCCAGCAGGCACTGGTTGGAGGGCGTGTCCTACGAGCAGTACTTC.

Written as DNA, the CDR3 is TGTGCCAGCAGCGTAGGGAGGGCCAAGTCTGGAAACACCATATATTTT. Protein product: CASSVGRAKSGNTIYF. The chain combines TRBV9 with TRBJ1-3, with D unclear. CDR1 and CDR2 from the germline V gene are SGDLS and YYNGEE. This CDR3 is built from 16 residues. Trimming left V 0 bases short and J 1 base short, with 11 bases between.

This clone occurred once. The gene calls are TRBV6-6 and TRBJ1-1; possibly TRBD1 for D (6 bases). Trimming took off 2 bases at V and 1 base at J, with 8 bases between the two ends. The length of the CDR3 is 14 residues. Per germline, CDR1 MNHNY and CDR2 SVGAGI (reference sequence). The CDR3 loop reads CASSYAGENTEAFF. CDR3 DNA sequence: TGTGCCAGCAGTTACGCAGGGGAGAACACTGAAGCTTTCTTT.